The 20 T cell receptor beta chains below come from one sample, sequenced in a study of cytomegalovirus exposure and HLA in healthy donors. Primers included in the PCR were 60 Vbeta and 13 Jbeta primers. TCRdb's table, derived via immunoSEQ multiplex PCR, lists solely in-frame clones and lacks some. The table shows about 160,000 clones, with over 60% occurring only once. The sample was PBMCs. Receptors were obtained from a woman aged 25 to 39 in good health and CMV-seronegative.

This clone has just a few counts. The V and J genes are TRBV9 and TRBJ2-2; 7 nucleotides agree with TRBD1. After removal of 0 bases from V and 3 bases from J, the junction contained 8 bases not matched to a gene. The CDR3 loop spans 17 amino acids. Germline CDR1 is SGDLS and CDR2 is YYNGEE. CDR3 DNA sequence: TGTGCCAGCAGCGTAGGCCCTTCTACAGGGGACACCGGGGAGCTGTTTTTT. Its protein is CASSVGPSTGDTGELFF. Full variable domain (remainder filled in from reference TRBV9 and TRBJ2-2): DSGVTQTPKHLITATGQRVTLRCSPRSGDLSVYWYQQSLDQGLQFLIQYYNGEERAKGNILERFSAQQFPDLHSELNLSSLELGDSALYFCASSVGPSTGDTGELFFGEGSRLTVL.

The chain recombines TRBV4-3 with TRBJ2-5; no reliable D call. V lost 2 bases, J lost 5 bases, and 12 bases lay in between. Germline V gene lookup returns CDR1 LGHNA and CDR2 YSLEER. This CDR3 is 14 amino acids long. The CDR3 bases are TGCGCCAGCAGCCAAACCTCCGGGTGGGAGACCCAGTACTTC. This codes for CASSQTSGWETQYF.

J is TRBJ2-7 and V is TRBV28; possible D gene TRBD1, 6 bases. Per germline, CDR1 MDHEN and CDR2 SYDVKM. This CDR3 spans 11 amino acids. The ends were cut back, 6 bases at V and 5 bases at J, with 8 bases in the middle. This CDR3 is CASSPGDEQYF. Written as DNA, the CDR3 is TGTGCCAGCAGCCCAGGGGACGAGCAGTACTTC.

The V gene is TRBV28, the J gene TRBJ2-1; 8 nucleotides match TRBD2. The CDR3 length is 14 residues. The junction had 12 bases not matched to a gene; V was cut back by 7 bases and J by 10 bases. From germline, CDR1 is MDHEN and CDR2 SYDVKM. The CDR3 reads CASKLDGGAREQFF. CDR3 coding DNA: TGTGCCAGCAAGTTGGACGGGGGGGCGCGCGAGCAGTTCTTC.

J is TRBJ2-3 and V is TRBV2; D not resolved. Trimming pared 1 base from V and 12 bases from J, leaving 14 bases between. The CDR3 totals 13 residues. CDR1 and CDR2 (germline): SNHLY, FYNNEI. This CDR3 is CASSEGANIPQYF. The CDR3 DNA reads as TGTGCCAGCAGTGAAGGTGCCAACATACCCCAGTATTTT.

There are a few counts of this clone. The chain couples TRBV5-1 to TRBJ2-1; tentative D call: TRBD2 (5 bases). The CDR3 has 13 residues. The V end was cut by 0 bases, the J end by 16 bases, with 17 bases between. The germline gives CDR1 SGHRS, CDR2 YFSETQ. CDR3 region: CASSLAGRLALFF. Here the CDR3 DNA reads TGCGCCAGCAGCTTGGCCGGAAGGTTAGCGCTCTTCTTC.

This clone has only one observation. This chain uses TRBV6-1 with TRBJ1-5; no reliable D call. V was shortened by 6 bases and J by 5 bases, with 8 bases between the two germline ends. The CDR3 length is 12 residues. Germline V gene lookup returns CDR1 MNHNS and CDR2 SASEGT. The CDR3 protein is CASSDTYQPQHF. DNA of the CDR3: TGTGCCAGCAGCGACACTTATCAGCCCCAGCATTTT.

The chain couples TRBV7-9 to TRBJ1-4, with 7 nucleotides matching TRBD1. The CDR3 has 16 amino acids. Per the germline V gene, CDR1 is SEHNR and CDR2 is FQNEAQ (reference sequence). J lost 5 bases, V lost 1 base, and 7 bases had no gene match. The CDR3 nucleotides read TGTGCCAGCAGCTTAGGGGTACAGGGGTGGAATGAAAAACTGTTTTTT. It specifies CASSLGVQGWNEKLFF.

The chain combines TRBV6-4 with TRBJ2-3; 15 bases fit TRBD2. The CDR3 covers 17 residues. V dropped 2 bases and J dropped 5; count of bases not matched to a gene: 5. The germline CDR1 and CDR2 sequences are MRHNA and SNTAGT. CDR3 sequence: CASSDGLAGGSGDTQYF. CDR3 in DNA: TGTGCCAGCAGTGACGGACTAGCGGGAGGGTCTGGAGATACGCAGTATTTT.

The rearrangement uses TRBV11-2 and TRBJ2-4; possible D gene TRBD2, 5 bases. The V and J ends lost 1 base and 8 bases respectively, with 12 bases between them. The germline CDR1 and CDR2 sequences are SGHAT and FQNNGV. The CDR3 has 14 residues. The CDR3, as DNA: TGTGCCAGCAGCTTAGGGTCAACTAGGGACATTCAGTACTTC. This translates into CASSLGSTRDIQYF.

The chain employs TRBV11-1 and TRBJ1-3; 7 bases fit TRBD1. This CDR3 is built from 14 residues. In germline, CDR1 is SGHAT, CDR2 FQDESV (reference sequence). V gave up 3 bases and J gave up 2 bases; unmatched junction bases: 1. The CDR3 bases are TGTGCCAGCAGCTTGGGACAGCCTGGAAACACCATATATTTT. Translated: CASSLGQPGNTIYF.

The chain is built from TRBV2 and TRBJ2-3, with 10 bases lining up with TRBD2. This CDR3 has 14 amino acids. Germline lookup yields CDR1 SNHLY and CDR2 FYNNEI. V lost 2 bases, J lost 6 bases, and 2 bases stayed unmatched. The CDR3, as DNA: TGTGCCAGCAGTGAACTAGCGGGAGAGGATACGCAGTATTTT. Translation gives CASSELAGEDTQYF.

The chain carries TRBV5-4 and TRBJ1-2, with D possibly matching TRBD1 (6 bases). CDR3 length: 14 amino acids. V was clipped by 2 bases and J by 2 bases, with 10 bases between them. The V gene's germline CDR1 is SGHNT and CDR2 YYREEE (reference sequence). The CDR3 region has the DNA TGTGCCAGCAGCTTCACCACAGGGAACTATGGCTACACCTTC. Encoded protein: CASSFTTGNYGYTF.

V and J are TRBV27 and TRBJ2-7, with D possibly TRBD2 on 8 matching bases. Germline-derived CDR1 and CDR2 are MNHEY and SMNVEV (reference sequence). This CDR3 is 15 amino acids long. The V end was cut by 6 bases, the J end by 0 bases, with 15 bases between. The CDR3 sequence is CASRGRGDSSYEQYF. The CDR3 DNA is TGTGCCAGCAGGGGGCGGGGGGACAGCTCCTACGAGCAGTACTTC.

The rearrangement joins TRBV11-2 to TRBJ2-7; D uncertain. V gave up 5 bases and J gave up 7 bases, with 15 bases separating them. This CDR3 comprises 13 residues. Germline V gene data show CDR1 as SGHAT and CDR2 as FQNNGV. CDR3 protein: CASSLGQPYEQYF. CDR3 DNA sequence: TGTGCCAGCAGCCTGGGCCAACCTTATGAGCAGTACTTC.

The chain is built from TRBV27 and TRBJ1-2; D perhaps matches TRBD1 (6 bases). This CDR3 region has 14 residues. V shed 6 bases and J shed 3 bases, with 14 bases lying between them. Looked up from germline, CDR1 is MNHEY and CDR2 is SMNVEV (reference sequence). CDR3 region: CASRLSGTHYGYTF. The CDR3 DNA is TGTGCCAGCAGACTGTCCGGGACACACTATGGCTACACCTTC.

This chain connects TRBV29-1 to TRBJ1-5, with TRBD1 identical over 7 bases. V lost 6 bases to trimming and J lost 7 bases; unmatched junction nucleotides: 15. This CDR3 is built from 15 residues. The V gene's germline CDR1 is SQVTM and CDR2 ANQGSEA. This CDR3 is CSVGLTGSEDQPQHF. CDR3 bases: TGCAGCGTAGGGTTGACAGGGAGTGAGGACCAGCCCCAGCATTTT. Variable domain in full (rest from reference TRBV29-1 and TRBJ1-5): SAVISQKPSRDICQRGTSLTIQCQVDSQVTMMFWYRQQPGQSLTLIATANQGSEATYESGFVIDKFPISRPNLTFSTLTVSNMSPEDSSIYLCSVGLTGSEDQPQHFGDGTRLSIL.

The V and J genes are TRBV7-9 and TRBJ1-1; 7 bases are a match to TRBD1. The junction had 2 bases not matched to a gene; V was cut back by 3 bases and J by 7 bases. CDR3 size: 12 residues. CDR1 is SEHNR, CDR2 FQNEAQ, per germline (reference sequence). The CDR3 nucleotides are TGTGCCAGCAGCTTTGACAGGGATGAAGCTTTCTTT. This codes for CASSFDRDEAFF.

This chain links TRBV4-1 with TRBJ1-2; 7 bases are shared with TRBD1. The CDR3 consists of 15 residues. The junction had 11 bases not matched to a gene; V was cut back by 2 bases and J by 8 bases. Looked up from germline, CDR1 is MGHRA and CDR2 is YSYEKL. CDR3 in amino acids: CASSQLVMVGGGYTF. Here the CDR3 DNA reads TGCGCCAGCAGCCAATTAGTAATGGTAGGGGGCGGCTACACCTTC.

This chain uses TRBV19 with TRBJ1-5, with D unclear. V lost 7 bases and J 7 bases, leaving 23 bases between the germline ends. The CDR3 totals 16 residues. Per the germline V gene, CDR1 is LNHDA and CDR2 is SQIVND (reference sequence). The CDR3: CASTHTHGGAGQPQHF. The CDR3 DNA reads as TGTGCCAGTACCCATACGCATGGCGGAGCTGGACAGCCCCAGCATTTT.